The T cell receptor (beta chain) under discussion was sequenced for a study of shared T cell receptors in the human thymus. Libraries were prepared by immunoSEQ multiplex PCR; TCRdb keeps only in-frame clonotypes and omits some of them. There are under 450,000 clones in the sample; about 95% occur only once, and roughly 0.02% lies in the top ten. The CDR3 loop spans 15 amino acids. Trimming pared 7 bases from V and 0 bases from J, leaving 13 bases between. The germline V gene encodes CDR1 SEHNR and CDR2 FQNEAQ (reference sequence). Sequencing was done on a sample of thymocytes. This chain links TRBV7-9 with TRBJ2-1; the D call may be TRBD1 or TRBD2 (5 bases each). The origin of this receptor is a human donor. The DNA of the CDR3 is TGTGCCAGCACCACAGAGGGACGCTCCTACAATGAGCAGTTCTTC. Its protein product is CASTTEGRSYNEQFF.